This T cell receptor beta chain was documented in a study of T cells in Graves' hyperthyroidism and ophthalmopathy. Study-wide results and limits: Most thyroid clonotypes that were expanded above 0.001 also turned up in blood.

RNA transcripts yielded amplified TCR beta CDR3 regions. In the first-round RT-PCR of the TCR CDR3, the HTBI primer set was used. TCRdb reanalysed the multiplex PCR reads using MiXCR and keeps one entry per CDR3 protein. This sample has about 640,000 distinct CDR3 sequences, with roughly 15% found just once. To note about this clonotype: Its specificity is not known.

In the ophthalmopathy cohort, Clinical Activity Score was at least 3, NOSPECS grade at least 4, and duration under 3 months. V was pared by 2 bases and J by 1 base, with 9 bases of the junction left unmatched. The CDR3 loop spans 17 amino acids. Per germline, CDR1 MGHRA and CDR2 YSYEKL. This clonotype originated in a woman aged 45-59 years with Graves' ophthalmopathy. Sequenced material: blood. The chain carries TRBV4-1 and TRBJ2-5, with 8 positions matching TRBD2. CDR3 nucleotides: TGCGCCAGCAGCCAACCTACTAGCGGAACTGGCCAAGAGACCCAGTACTTC. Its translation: CASSQPTSGTGQETQYF.